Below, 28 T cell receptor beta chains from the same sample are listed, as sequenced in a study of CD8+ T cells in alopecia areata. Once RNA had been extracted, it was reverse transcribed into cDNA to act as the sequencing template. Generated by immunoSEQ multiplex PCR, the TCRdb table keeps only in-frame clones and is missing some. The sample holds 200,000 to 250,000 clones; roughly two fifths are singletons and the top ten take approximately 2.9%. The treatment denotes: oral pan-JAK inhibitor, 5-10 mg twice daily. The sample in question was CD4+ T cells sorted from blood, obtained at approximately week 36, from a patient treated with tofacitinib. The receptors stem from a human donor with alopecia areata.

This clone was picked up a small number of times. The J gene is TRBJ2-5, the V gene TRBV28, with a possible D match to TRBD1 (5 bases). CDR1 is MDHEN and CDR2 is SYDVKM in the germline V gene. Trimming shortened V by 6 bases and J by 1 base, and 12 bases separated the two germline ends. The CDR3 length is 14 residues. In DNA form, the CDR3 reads TGTGCCAGCAGCCCACAGGACCTCCAAGAGACCCAGTACTTC. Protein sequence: CASSPQDLQETQYF.

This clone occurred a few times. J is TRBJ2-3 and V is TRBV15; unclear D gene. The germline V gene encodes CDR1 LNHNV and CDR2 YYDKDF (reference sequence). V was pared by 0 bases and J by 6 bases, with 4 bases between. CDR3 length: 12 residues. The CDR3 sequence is CATSRDKDTQYF. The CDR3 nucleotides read TGTGCCACCAGCAGAGATAAGGATACGCAGTATTTT.

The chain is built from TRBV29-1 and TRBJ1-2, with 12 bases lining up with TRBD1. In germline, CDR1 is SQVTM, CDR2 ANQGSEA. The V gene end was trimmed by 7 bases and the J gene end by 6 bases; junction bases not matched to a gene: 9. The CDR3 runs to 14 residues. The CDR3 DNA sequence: TGCAGCGGACGATCCGGGACAGGGGGCGATGGCTACACCTTC. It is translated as CSGRSGTGGDGYTF.

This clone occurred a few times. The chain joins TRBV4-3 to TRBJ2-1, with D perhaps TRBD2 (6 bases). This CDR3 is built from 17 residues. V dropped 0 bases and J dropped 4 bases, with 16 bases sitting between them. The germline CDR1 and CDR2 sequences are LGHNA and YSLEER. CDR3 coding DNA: TGCGCCAGCAGCCAAGATCTTACTCGCGGGGTTTACAATGAGCAGTTCTTC. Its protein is CASSQDLTRGVYNEQFF.

In nucleotides, the CDR3 is TGCAGCGTTTATGAAGTGAACACTGAAGCTTTCTTT. Encoded protein: CSVYEVNTEAFF. The chain uses TRBV29-1 and TRBJ1-1, with no clear D. In germline, CDR1 is SQVTM, CDR2 ANQGSEA. V lost 5 bases and J lost 0, with 7 bases in between. The length of the CDR3 is 12 residues.

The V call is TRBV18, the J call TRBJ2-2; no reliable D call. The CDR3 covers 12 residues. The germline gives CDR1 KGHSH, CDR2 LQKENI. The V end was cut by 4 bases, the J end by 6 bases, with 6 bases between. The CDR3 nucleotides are TGTGCCAGCTCACAGAGATCCGGGGAGCTGTTTTTT. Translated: CASSQRSGELFF.

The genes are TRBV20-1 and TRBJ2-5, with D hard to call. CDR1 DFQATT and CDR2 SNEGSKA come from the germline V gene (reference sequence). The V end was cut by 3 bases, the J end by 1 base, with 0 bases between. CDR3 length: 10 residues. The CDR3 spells CSASQETQYF. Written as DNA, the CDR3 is TGCAGTGCTAGCCAAGAGACCCAGTACTTC.

The CDR3 DNA follows: TGCGCCAGCAGCCATGTTCCCCGTGCAGGTAGCAATCAGCCCCAGCATTTT. Protein: CASSHVPRAGSNQPQHF. This chain links TRBV4-1 with TRBJ1-5; D is unresolved. There are 17 residues in the CDR3. V shed 3 bases and J shed 0 bases, with 15 bases lying between them. CDR1 is MGHRA and CDR2 is YSYEKL in the germline V gene.

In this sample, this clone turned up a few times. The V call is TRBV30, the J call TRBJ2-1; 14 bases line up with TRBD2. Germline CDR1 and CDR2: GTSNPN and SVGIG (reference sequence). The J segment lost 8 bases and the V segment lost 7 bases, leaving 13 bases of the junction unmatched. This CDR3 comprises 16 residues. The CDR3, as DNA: TGTGCCTCCCGAGGGACTAGCGGGAGTCTGTGGCATGAGCAGTTCTTC. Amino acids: CASRGTSGSLWHEQFF.

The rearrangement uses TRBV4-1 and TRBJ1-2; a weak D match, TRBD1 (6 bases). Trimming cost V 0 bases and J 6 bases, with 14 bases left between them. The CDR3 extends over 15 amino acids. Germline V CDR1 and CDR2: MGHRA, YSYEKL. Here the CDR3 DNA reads TGCGCCAGCAGCCAAGAGGGGGGGCTATCGGATGGCTACACCTTC. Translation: CASSQEGGLSDGYTF.

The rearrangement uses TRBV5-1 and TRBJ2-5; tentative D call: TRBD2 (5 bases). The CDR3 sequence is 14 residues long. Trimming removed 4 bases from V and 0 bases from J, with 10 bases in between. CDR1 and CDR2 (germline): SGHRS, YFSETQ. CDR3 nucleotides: TGCGCCAGCAGCACCGGACTTAACCAAGAGACCCAGTACTTC. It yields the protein CASSTGLNQETQYF.

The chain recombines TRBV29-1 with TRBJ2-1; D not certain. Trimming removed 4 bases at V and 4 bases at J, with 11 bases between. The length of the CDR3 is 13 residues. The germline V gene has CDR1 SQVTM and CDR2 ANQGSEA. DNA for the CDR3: TGCAGCGTTGGAGCGCACCCTTACAATGAGCAGTTCTTC. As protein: CSVGAHPYNEQFF.

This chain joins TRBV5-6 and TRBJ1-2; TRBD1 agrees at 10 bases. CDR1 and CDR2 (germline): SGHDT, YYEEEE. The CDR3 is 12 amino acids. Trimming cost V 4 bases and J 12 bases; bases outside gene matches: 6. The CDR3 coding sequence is TGTGCCAGCAGCCTACCGGGACAGGGGCACACCTTC. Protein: CASSLPGQGHTF.

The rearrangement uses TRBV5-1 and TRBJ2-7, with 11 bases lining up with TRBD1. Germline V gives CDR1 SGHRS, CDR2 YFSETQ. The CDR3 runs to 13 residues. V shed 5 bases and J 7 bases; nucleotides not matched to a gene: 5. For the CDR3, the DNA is TGCGCCAGCAGAGGACAGGGGGCGGAAGAGCAGTACTTC. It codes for CASRGQGAEEQYF.

The CDR3, as DNA: TGTGCCAGCAGACCAGGAACTTCTACCTACGAGCAGTACTTC. Translated: CASRPGTSTYEQYF. V is TRBV7-9 and J is TRBJ2-7; D is ambiguous. Germline CDR1 and CDR2: SEHNR and FQNEAQ (reference sequence). The CDR3 consists of 14 residues. Between the trimmed V and J ends, which lost 6 bases and 2 bases, there was a span of 14 bases.

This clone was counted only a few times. CDR3 sequence (DNA): TGTGCCAGCAGTGAGGGTAGCGGGAGCGATGAGCAGTTCTTC. The encoded protein is CASSEGSGSDEQFF. J is TRBJ2-1 and V is TRBV25-1; 9 bases match TRBD2. With 3 bases clipped from V and 8 bases from J, the junction kept 5 bases outside the gene matches. The germline gives CDR1 MGHDK, CDR2 SYGVNS. This CDR3 contains 14 residues.

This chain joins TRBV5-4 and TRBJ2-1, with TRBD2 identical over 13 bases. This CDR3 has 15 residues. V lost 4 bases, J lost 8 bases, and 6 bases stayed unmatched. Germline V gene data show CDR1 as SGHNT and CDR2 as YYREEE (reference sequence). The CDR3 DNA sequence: TGTGCCAGCAGCCTGGGGACTAGCGGGATTTATGAGCAGTTCTTC. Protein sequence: CASSLGTSGIYEQFF.

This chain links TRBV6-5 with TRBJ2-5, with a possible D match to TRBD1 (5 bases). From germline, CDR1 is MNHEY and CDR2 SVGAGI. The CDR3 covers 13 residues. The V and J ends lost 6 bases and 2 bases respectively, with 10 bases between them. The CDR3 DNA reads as TGTGCCAGCAGCCGTGACAGACAAGAGACCCAGTACTTC. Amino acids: CASSRDRQETQYF.

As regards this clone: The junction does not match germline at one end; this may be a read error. This CDR3 reads CASSTGQMQGTQYF. In DNA form, the CDR3 reads TGTGCCAGCAGCACTGGACAGATGCAAGGGACCCAGTACTTC. V gene TRBV5-4 combines with J gene TRBJ2-5, with TRBD1 as a possible D gene (6 bases). Per germline, CDR1 SGHNT and CDR2 YYREEE (reference sequence). This CDR3 comprises 14 residues.

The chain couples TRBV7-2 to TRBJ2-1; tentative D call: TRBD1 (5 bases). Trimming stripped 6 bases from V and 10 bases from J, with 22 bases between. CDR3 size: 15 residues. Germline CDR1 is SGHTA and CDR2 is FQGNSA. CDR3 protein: CASSSRATVEAEQFF. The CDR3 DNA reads TGTGCCAGCAGTTCCCGTGCGACAGTGGAAGCAGAGCAGTTCTTC.

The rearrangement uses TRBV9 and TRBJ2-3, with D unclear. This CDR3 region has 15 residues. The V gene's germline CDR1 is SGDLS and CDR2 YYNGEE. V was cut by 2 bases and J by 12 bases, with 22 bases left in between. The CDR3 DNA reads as TGTGCCAGCAGCGTCGACAACGGTAACCTGGGGTACCAGTATTTT. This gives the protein CASSVDNGNLGYQYF.

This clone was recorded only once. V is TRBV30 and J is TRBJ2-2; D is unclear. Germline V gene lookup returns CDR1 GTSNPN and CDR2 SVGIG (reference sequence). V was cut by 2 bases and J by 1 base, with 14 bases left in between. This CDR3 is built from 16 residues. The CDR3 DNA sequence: TGTGCCTGGAGTCCTTCCGTAACCCTGAACACCGGGGAGCTGTTTTTT. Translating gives CAWSPSVTLNTGELFF.

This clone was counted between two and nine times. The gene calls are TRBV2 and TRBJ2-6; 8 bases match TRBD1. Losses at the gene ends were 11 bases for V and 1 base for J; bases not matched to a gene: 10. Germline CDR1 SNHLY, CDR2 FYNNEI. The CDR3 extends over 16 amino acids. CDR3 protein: CAVPRDRSSGANVLTF. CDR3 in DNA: TGTGCCGTCCCCCGGGACAGGAGTTCTGGGGCCAACGTCCTGACTTTC.

CDR3 in DNA: TGTGCCAGCATGCTGCCTGGCTCCTACGAGCAGTACTTC. The encoded protein is CASMLPGSYEQYF. V is TRBV2 and J is TRBJ2-7; D is unclear. CDR1 is SNHLY, CDR2 FYNNEI, per germline. Trimming took off 7 bases at V and 0 bases at J, with 10 bases between the two ends. The CDR3 is 13 residues long.

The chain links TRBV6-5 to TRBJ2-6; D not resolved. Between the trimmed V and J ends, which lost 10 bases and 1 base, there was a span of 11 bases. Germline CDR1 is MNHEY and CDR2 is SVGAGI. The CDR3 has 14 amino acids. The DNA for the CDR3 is TGTGCCACGACTCTAGTGTCTGGGGCCAACGTCCTGACTTTC. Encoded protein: CATTLVSGANVLTF.

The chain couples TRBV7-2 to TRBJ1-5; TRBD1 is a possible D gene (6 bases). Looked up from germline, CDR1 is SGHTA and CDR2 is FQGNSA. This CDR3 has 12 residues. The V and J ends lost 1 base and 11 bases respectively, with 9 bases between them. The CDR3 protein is CASSLDRGAQHF. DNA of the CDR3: TGTGCCAGCAGCTTAGATAGGGGGGCCCAGCATTTT.

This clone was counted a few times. Here the CDR3 reads CASSNTDTQYF. CDR3 bases: TGTGCCAGCAGTAACACAGATACGCAGTATTTT. This chain joins TRBV7-9 and TRBJ2-3; D is undetermined. Trimming took 6 bases from V and 2 from J, leaving 3 bases between them. Germline CDR1 reads SEHNR; CDR2 reads FQNEAQ (reference sequence). This CDR3 region has 11 residues.

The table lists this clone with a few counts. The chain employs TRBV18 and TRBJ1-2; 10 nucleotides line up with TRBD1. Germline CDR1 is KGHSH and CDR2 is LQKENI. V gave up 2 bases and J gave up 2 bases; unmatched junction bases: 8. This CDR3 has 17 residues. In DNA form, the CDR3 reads TGTGCCAGCTCACCAGAATTGACAGGGGGCTTAAACTATGGCTACACCTTC. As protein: CASSPELTGGLNYGYTF.